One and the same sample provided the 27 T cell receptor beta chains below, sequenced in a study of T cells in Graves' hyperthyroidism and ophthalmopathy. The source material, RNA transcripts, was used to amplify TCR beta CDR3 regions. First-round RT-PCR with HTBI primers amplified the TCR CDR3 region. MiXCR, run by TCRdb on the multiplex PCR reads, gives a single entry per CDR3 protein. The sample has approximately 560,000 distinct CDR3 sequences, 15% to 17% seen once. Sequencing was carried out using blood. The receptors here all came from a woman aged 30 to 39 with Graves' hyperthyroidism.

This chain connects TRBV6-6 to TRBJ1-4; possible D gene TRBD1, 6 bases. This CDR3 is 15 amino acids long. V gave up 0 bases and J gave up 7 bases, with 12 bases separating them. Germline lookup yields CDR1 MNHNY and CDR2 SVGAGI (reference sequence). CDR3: CASSYSAGVFEKLFF. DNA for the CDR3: TGTGCCAGCAGTTACTCGGCAGGGGTTTTTGAAAAACTGTTTTTT.

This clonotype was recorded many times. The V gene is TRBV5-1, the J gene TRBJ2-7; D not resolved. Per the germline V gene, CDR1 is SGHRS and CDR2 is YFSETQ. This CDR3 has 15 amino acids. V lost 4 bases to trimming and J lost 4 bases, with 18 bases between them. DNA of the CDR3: TGCGCCAGCAGCCCAGACCAACCCCCGGTATACGAGCAGTACTTC. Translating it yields CASSPDQPPVYEQYF.

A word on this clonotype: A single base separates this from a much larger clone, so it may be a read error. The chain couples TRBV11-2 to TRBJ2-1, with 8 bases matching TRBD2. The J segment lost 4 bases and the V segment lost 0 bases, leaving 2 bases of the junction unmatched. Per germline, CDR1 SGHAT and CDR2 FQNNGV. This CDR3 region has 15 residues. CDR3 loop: CASSLELAEYNEQFF. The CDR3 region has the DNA TGTGCCAGCAGCTTAGAACTAGCGGAGTACAATGAGCAGTTCTTC.

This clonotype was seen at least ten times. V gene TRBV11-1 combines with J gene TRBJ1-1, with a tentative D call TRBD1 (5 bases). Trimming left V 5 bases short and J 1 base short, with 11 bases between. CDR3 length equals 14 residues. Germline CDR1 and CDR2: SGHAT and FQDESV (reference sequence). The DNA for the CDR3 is TGTGCCAGCAGCCGTCGGGGCGGGAACACTGAAGCTTTCTTT. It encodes CASSRRGGNTEAFF.

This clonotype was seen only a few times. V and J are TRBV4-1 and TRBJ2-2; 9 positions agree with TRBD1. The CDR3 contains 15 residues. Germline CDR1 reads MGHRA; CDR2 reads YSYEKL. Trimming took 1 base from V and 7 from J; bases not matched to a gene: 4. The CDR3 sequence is CASSQVGQGNGELFF. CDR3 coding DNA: TGCGCCAGCAGCCAAGTGGGACAGGGAAACGGGGAGCTGTTTTTT.

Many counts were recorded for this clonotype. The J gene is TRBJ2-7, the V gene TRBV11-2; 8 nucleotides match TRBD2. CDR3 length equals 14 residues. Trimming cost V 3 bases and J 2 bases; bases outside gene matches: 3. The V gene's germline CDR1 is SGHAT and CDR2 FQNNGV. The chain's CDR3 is CASSLGLGAYEQYF. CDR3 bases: TGTGCCAGCAGCTTGGGACTAGGAGCCTACGAGCAGTACTTC.

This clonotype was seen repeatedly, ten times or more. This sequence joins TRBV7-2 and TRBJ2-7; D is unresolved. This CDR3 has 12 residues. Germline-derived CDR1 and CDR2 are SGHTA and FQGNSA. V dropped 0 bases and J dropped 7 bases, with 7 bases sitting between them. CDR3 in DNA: TGTGCCAGCAGCTTAGCGCGTCGTGAGCAGTACTTC. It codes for CASSLARREQYF.

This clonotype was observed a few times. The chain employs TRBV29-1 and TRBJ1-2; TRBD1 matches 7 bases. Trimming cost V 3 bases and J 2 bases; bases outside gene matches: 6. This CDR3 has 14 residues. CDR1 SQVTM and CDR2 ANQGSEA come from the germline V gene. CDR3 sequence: CSVDKGQRNYGYTF. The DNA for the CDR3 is TGCAGCGTTGATAAGGGACAGAGGAACTATGGCTACACCTTC.

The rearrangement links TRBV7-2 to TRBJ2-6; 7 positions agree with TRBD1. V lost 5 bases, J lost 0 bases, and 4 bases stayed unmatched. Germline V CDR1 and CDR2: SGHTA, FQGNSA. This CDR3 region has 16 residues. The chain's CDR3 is CASSVTGFSGANVLTF. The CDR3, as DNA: TGTGCCAGCAGCGTGACAGGGTTCTCTGGGGCCAACGTCCTGACTTTC.

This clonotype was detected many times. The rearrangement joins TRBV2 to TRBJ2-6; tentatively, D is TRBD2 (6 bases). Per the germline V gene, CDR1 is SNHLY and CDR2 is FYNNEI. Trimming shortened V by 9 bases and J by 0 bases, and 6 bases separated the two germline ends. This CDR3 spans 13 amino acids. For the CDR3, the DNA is TGTGCCAGGGGGGGCTCTGGGGCCAACGTCCTGACTTTC. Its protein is CARGGSGANVLTF.

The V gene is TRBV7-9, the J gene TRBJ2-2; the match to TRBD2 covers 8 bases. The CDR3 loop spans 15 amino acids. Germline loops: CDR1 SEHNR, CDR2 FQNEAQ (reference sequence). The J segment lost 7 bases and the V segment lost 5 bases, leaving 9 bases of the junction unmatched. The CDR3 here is CASSASGRDFGELFF. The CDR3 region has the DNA TGTGCCAGCAGCGCCAGCGGGAGAGATTTCGGGGAGCTGTTTTTT.

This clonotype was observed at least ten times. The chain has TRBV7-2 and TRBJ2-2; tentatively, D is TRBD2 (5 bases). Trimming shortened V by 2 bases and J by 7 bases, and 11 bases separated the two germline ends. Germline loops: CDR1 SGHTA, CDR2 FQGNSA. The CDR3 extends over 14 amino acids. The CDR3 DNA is TGTGCCAGCAGCTTACGGTCGGAGGTCGGGGAGCTGTTTTTT. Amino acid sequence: CASSLRSEVGELFF.

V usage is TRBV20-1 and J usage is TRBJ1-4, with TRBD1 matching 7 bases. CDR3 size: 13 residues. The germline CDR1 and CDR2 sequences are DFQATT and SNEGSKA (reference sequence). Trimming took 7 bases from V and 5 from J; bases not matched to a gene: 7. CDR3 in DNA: TGCAGTGGCAGGAGGGGGCTGAATGAAAAACTGTTTTTT. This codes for CSGRRGLNEKLFF.

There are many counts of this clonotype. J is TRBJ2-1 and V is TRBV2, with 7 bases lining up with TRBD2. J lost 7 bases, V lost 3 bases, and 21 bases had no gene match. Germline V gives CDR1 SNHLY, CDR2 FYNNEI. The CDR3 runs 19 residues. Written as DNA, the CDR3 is TGTGCCAGCAGTGAGTTTAGCGGGCGAAGTACTGGGGGGGAGAATGAGCAGTTCTTC. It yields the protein CASSEFSGRSTGGENEQFF.

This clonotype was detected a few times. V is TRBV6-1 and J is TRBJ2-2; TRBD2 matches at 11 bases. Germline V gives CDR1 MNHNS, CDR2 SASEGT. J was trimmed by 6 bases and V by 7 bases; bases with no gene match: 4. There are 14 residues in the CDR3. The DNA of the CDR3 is TGTGCCAGCAAGTTAGCGGGAGGGCCCGGGGAGCTGTTTTTT. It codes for CASKLAGGPGELFF.

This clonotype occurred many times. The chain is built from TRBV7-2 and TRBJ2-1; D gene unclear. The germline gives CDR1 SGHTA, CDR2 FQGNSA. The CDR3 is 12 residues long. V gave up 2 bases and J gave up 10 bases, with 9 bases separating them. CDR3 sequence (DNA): TGTGCCAGCAGCTTAAACCTGAGGGAGCAGTTCTTC. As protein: CASSLNLREQFF. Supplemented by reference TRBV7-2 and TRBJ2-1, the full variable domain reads GAGVSQSPSNKVTEKGKDVELRCDPISGHTALYWYRQSLGQGLEFLIYFQGNSAPDKSGLPSDRFSAERTGGSVSTLTIQRTQQEDSAVYLCASSLNLREQFFGPGTRLTVL.

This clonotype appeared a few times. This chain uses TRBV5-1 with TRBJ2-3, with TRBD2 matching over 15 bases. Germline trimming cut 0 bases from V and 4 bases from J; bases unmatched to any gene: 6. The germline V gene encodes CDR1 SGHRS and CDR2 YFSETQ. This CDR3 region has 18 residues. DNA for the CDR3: TGCGCCAGCAGCTTGGGAGGGACTAGCGGGAGGCGCCCAGATACGCAGTATTTT. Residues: CASSLGGTSGRRPDTQYF.

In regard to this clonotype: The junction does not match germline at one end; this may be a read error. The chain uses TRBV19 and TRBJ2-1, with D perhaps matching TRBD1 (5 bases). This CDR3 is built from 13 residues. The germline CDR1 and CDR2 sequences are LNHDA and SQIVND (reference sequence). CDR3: CTSSWTTGNEQFF. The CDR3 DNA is TGTACCAGTAGTTGGACAACCGGAAATGAGCAGTTCTTC. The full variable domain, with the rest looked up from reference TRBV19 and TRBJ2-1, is DGGITQSPKYLFRKEGQNVTLSCEQNLNHDAMYWYRQDPGQGLRLIYYSQIVNDFQKGDIAEGYSVSREKKESFPLTVTSAQKNPTAFYLCTSSWTTGNEQFFGPGTRLTVL.

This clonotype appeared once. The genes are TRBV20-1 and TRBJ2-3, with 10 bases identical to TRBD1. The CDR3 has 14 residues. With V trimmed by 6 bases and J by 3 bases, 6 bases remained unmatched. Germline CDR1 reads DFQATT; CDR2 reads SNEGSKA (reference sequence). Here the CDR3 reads CSAPQDRGTDTQYF. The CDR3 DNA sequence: TGCAGTGCCCCTCAGGACAGGGGGACAGATACGCAGTATTTT.

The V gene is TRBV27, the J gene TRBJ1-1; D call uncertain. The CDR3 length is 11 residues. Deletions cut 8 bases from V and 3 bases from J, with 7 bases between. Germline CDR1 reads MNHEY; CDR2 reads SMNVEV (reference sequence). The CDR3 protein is CASGTYTEAFF. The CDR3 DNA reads TGTGCCAGCGGAACCTACACTGAAGCTTTCTTT.

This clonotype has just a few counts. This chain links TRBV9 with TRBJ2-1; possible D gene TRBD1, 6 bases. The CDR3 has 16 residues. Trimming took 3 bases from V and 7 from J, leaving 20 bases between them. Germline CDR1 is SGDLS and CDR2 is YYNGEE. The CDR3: CASSARTATGVNEQFF. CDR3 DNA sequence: TGTGCCAGCAGCGCTAGGACAGCTACGGGCGTTAATGAGCAGTTCTTC.

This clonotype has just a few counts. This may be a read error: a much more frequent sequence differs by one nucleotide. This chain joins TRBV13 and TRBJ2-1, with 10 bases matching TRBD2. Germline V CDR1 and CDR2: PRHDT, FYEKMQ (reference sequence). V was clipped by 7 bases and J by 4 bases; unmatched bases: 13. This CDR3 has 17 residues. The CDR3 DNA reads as TGTGCCAGCAACGGTCCCTCGGGACTAGCGCCTTACAATGAGCAGTTCTTC. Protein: CASNGPSGLAPYNEQFF. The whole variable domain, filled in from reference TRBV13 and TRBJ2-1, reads AAGVIQSPRHLIKEKRETATLKCYPIPRHDTVYWYQQGPGQDPQFLISFYEKMQSDKGSIPDRFSAQQFSDYHSELNMSSLELGDSALYFCASNGPSGLAPYNEQFFGPGTRLTVL.

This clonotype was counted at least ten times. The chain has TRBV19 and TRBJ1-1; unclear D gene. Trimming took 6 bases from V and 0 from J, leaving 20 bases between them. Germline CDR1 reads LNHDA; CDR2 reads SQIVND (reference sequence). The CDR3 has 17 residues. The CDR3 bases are TGTGCCAGTAGACCCGGGCCTCCCGAAGCGATGAACACTGAAGCTTTCTTT. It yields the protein CASRPGPPEAMNTEAFF.

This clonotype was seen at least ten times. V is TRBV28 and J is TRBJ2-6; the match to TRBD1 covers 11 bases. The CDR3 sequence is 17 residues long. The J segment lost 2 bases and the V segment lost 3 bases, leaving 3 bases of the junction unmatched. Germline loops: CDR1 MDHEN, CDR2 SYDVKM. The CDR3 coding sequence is TGTGCCAGCAGTTTGGACAGGGGGCGGACTGGGGCCAACGTCCTGACTTTC. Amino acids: CASSLDRGRTGANVLTF.

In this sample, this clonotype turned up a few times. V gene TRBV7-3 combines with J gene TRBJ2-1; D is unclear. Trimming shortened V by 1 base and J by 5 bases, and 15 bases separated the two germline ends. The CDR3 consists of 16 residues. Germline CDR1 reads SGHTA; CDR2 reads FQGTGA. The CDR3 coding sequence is TGTGCCAGCAGCTTAAAAGGGCGGAGTATGAACAATGAGCAGTTCTTC. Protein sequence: CASSLKGRSMNNEQFF.

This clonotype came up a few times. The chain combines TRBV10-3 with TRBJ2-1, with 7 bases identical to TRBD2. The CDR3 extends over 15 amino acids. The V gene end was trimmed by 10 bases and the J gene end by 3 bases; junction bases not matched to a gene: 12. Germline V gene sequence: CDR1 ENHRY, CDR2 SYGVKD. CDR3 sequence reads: CATKTSSRNYNEQFF. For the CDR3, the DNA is TGTGCCACCAAGACTAGCTCAAGAAACTACAATGAGCAGTTCTTC.

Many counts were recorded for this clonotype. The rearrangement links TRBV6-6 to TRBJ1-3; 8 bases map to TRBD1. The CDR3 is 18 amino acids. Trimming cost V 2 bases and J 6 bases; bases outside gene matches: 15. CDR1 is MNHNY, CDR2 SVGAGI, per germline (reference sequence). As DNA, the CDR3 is TGTGCCAGCAGTTACACCATCCCCGGGACAGGCAGGGCAAACACCATATATTTT. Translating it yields CASSYTIPGTGRANTIYF.